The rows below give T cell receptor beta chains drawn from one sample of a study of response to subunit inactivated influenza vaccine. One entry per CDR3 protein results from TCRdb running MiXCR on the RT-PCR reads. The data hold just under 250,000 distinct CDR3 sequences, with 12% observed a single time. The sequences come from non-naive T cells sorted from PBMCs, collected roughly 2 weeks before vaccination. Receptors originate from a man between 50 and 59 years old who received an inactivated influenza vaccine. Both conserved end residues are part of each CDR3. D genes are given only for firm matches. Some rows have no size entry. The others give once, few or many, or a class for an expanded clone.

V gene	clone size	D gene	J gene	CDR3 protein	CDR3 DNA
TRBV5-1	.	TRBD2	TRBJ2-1	CASSLASGGGATHNEQFF	TGCGCCAGCAGCTTGGCCTCAGGCGGGGGGGCCACCCACAATGAGCAGTTCTTC
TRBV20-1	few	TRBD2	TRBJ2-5	CSACRGTSGEETQYF	TGCAGTGCTTGCCGGGGAACTAGCGGGGAGGAGACCCAGTACTTC
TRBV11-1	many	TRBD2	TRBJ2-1	CASSSGTSGTPRGNEQFF	TGTGCCAGCAGCTCCGGGACTAGCGGGACTCCCCGGGGGAATGAGCAGTTCTTC
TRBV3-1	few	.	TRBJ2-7	CASSQDRRAYEQYF	TGTGCCAGCAGCCAAGATCGGAGAGCTTACGAGCAGTACTTC
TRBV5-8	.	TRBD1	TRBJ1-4	CATPPGQANEKLFF	TGTGCCACCCCCCCCGGACAGGCTAATGAAAAACTGTTTTTT
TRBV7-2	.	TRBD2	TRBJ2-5	CASSLRGSGTTQETQYF	TGTGCCAGCAGCTTACGGGGTAGCGGGACTACTCAAGAGACCCAGTACTTC
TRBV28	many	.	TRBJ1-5	CASNLLNQPQHF	TGTGCCAGCAATTTACTCAATCAGCCCCAGCATTTT
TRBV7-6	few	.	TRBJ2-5	CASSLDGIPEETQYF	TGTGCCAGCAGCTTAGACGGGATCCCCGAAGAGACCCAGTACTTC
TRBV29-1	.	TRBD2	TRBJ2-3	CSVEDQLSGAITDTQYF	TGCAGCGTTGAAGATCAGCTTAGCGGGGCGATCACAGATACGCAGTATTTT
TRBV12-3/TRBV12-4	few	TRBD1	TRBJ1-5	CASSPRGQGKQPQHF	TGTGCCAGCAGCCCCCGTGGACAGGGTAAACAGCCCCAGCATTTT
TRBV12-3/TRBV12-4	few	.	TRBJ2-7	CATSASSSYEQYF	TGTGCCACCTCGGCGTCTAGCTCCTACGAGCAGTACTTC
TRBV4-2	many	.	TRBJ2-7	CASSLKPSDEQYF	TGTGCCAGCAGCCTTAAACCGTCGGACGAGCAGTACTTC
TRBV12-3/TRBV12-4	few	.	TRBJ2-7	CASSFGQGYDEQYF	TGTGCCAGCAGTTTCGGCCAGGGTTACGACGAGCAGTACTTC
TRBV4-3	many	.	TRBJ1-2	CASSQDRLTNYGYTF	TGCGCCAGCAGCCAAGATCGGTTGACTAACTATGGCTACACCTTC
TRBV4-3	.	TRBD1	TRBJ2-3	CASIQAAQGTTDTQYF	TGCGCCAGCATCCAGGCCGCACAGGGGACCACAGATACGCAGTATTTT
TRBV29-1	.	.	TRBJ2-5	CSVELSSGQETQYF	TGCAGCGTTGAATTGTCGAGCGGCCAAGAGACCCAGTACTTC
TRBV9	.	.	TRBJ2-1	CASSASYNEQFF	TGTGCCAGCAGCGCCTCCTACAATGAGCAGTTCTTC
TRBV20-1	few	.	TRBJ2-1	CSAGSRGDEQFF	TGCAGTGCTGGGAGTAGGGGTGATGAGCAGTTCTTC
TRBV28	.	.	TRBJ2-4	CASLGLKNIQYF	TGTGCCTCCCTGGGTCTCAAAAACATTCAGTACTTC
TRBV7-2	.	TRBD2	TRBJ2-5	CASSVGGAAKTQYF	TGTGCCAGCAGTGTCGGGGGGGCGGCCAAGACCCAGTACTTC